These 14 T cell receptor beta chains were sequenced from one sample in a study of blood T cell repertoires in COVID-19. The data were produced by immunoSEQ multiplex PCR, yet TCRdb's version contains in-frame clones alone and is incomplete. The table has fewer than 250,000 clones, 83% seen once. Sequencing input: peripheral blood. These TCRs come from a woman in her fifties or sixties with acute or convalescent COVID-19.

This clone was found once. The rearrangement links TRBV4-1 to TRBJ1-4; D is ambiguous. Trimming pared 3 bases from V and 0 bases from J, leaving 8 bases between. CDR1 and CDR2 from the germline V gene are MGHRA and YSYEKL. This CDR3 spans 15 amino acids. In nucleotides, the CDR3 is TGCGCCAGCAGCCAGTCCGGGACAACTAATGAAAAACTGTTTTTT. Its translation: CASSQSGTTNEKLFF.

The chain employs TRBV9 and TRBJ2-6, with no clear D. Trimming cost V 4 bases and J 2 bases, with 7 bases left between them. Germline V gene sequence: CDR1 SGDLS, CDR2 YYNGEE. The CDR3 totals 14 residues. The CDR3 DNA follows: TGTGCCAGCAGCCTGGGCGCTGGGGCCAACGTCCTGACTTTC. Amino acids: CASSLGAGANVLTF.

The V gene is TRBV19, the J gene TRBJ2-3; 8 bases are shared with TRBD1. V dropped 5 bases and J dropped 0; count of bases not matched to a gene: 7. This CDR3 has 16 residues. Germline V gene sequence: CDR1 LNHDA, CDR2 SQIVND (reference sequence). The CDR3 coding sequence is TGTGCCAGTAGTGCAAGAACAGGGGGGAGCACAGATACGCAGTATTTT. This encodes CASSARTGGSTDTQYF.

The chain recombines TRBV5-1 with TRBJ1-1, with 8 nucleotides matching TRBD1. V lost 4 bases and J lost 5; bases outside the gene matches: 13. The CDR3 spans 16 residues. Germline V gene sequence: CDR1 SGHRS, CDR2 YFSETQ. The CDR3 loop reads CASSPGGAGGYTEAFF. Here the CDR3 DNA reads TGCGCCAGCAGCCCCGGTGGGGCAGGGGGCTATACTGAAGCTTTCTTT.

The chain carries TRBV19 and TRBJ2-2, with D possibly being TRBD1 (6 bases). The ends were cut back, 7 bases at V and 0 bases at J, with 9 bases in the middle. This CDR3 comprises 14 residues. The germline CDR1 and CDR2 sequences are LNHDA and SQIVND (reference sequence). In nucleotides, the CDR3 is TGTGCCAGTACGGACAGATCGAACACCGGGGAGCTGTTTTTT. Encoded protein: CASTDRSNTGELFF.

The chain employs TRBV18 and TRBJ2-7; maybe TRBD1 (6 bases). From germline, CDR1 is KGHSH and CDR2 LQKENI. The CDR3 has 12 amino acids. V dropped 4 bases and J dropped 3 bases, with 7 bases sitting between them. CDR3 bases: TGTGCCAGCTCACAGGGGGACTACGAGCAGTACTTC. Translating it yields CASSQGDYEQYF.

The rearrangement links TRBV14 to TRBJ2-5, with D perhaps TRBD2 (7 bases). The CDR3 totals 15 residues. CDR1 and CDR2 (germline): SGHDN, FVKESK. The ends were cut back, 6 bases at V and 4 bases at J, with 18 bases in the middle. The CDR3 DNA sequence: TGTGCCAGCAGTCGCGGTTGGGGGGGCGGAGAGACCCAGTACTTC. Amino acids: CASSRGWGGGETQYF.

V gene TRBV6-5 combines with J gene TRBJ2-3; D possibly corresponds to TRBD1 (5 bases). The CDR3 covers 15 residues. CDR1 is MNHEY, CDR2 SVGAGI, per germline. Trimming left V 0 bases short and J 4 bases short, with 11 bases between. The CDR3, as DNA: TGTGCCAGCAGTTACTCGACAGTTCGGTCAGATACGCAGTATTTT. It specifies CASSYSTVRSDTQYF.

The genes are TRBV7-2 and TRBJ2-7; 9 bases are shared with TRBD1. Germline assignment: CDR1 SGHTA and CDR2 FQGNSA. Trimming removed 0 bases from V and 3 bases from J; junction bases left unmatched: 3. CDR3 length: 15 residues. For the CDR3, the DNA is TGTGCCAGCAGCTTAGCGGGACAGGGAATCTACGAGCAGTACTTC. Translated: CASSLAGQGIYEQYF.

This chain connects TRBV6-6 to TRBJ2-2; no definite D call. The V gene lost 0 bases and the J gene lost 3 bases, with 5 bases spanning the gap. This CDR3 has 14 residues. The germline V gene encodes CDR1 MNHNY and CDR2 SVGAGI (reference sequence). The CDR3 here is CASSYSRYTGELFF. Written as DNA, the CDR3 is TGTGCCAGCAGTTACTCGAGATACACCGGGGAGCTGTTTTTT.

A note on this clone: An end of the junction differs from the germline gene, which may be a read error. The V gene is TRBV10-3, the J gene TRBJ1-6; no firm D call. The CDR3 has 13 residues. Germline V gives CDR1 ENHRY, CDR2 SYGVKD. The DNA of the CDR3 is TGTGCCATCGGTGAGGACGGAGATTCACCCCTCCACTTT. Amino acid sequence: CAIGEDGDSPLHF.

The V gene is TRBV24-1, the J gene TRBJ2-2; D is possibly TRBD1 (7 bases). CDR3 size: 16 residues. Trimming removed 8 bases from V and 1 base from J, with 16 bases in between. The germline gives CDR1 KGHDR, CDR2 SFDVKD. CDR3 region: CATTGGGQLNTGELFF. DNA of the CDR3: TGTGCCACCACCGGAGGGGGACAGCTGAACACCGGGGAGCTGTTTTTT.

V usage is TRBV5-1 and J usage is TRBJ1-1, with 7 bases matching TRBD1. CDR1 and CDR2 from the germline V gene are SGHRS and YFSETQ. Losses at the gene ends were 4 bases for V and 5 bases for J; bases not matched to a gene: 8. The length of the CDR3 is 14 residues. The CDR3 here is CASSAGTVGTEAFF. The DNA for the CDR3 is TGCGCCAGCAGCGCGGGGACAGTGGGGACTGAAGCTTTCTTT.

V and J are TRBV18 and TRBJ2-1; 10 bases line up with TRBD2. The CDR3 has 15 residues. Germline values: CDR1 KGHSH, CDR2 LQKENI. With V trimmed by 2 bases and J by 6 bases, 4 bases remained unmatched. As DNA, the CDR3 is TGTGCCAGCTCACCAAAAGCGGGAGGGCCCAATGAGCAGTTCTTC. Its protein product is CASSPKAGGPNEQFF.